The clone carrying this T cell receptor beta chain turned up a few times. The antigen remains unidentified. These data originate in a study of CD8 T cells in ankylosing spondylitis. Library preparation for TCR beta used quantitative 5'-RACE with molecular barcodes. TCRdb passed the 5' RACE reads through MiXCR, listing each CDR3 protein once. Counted here are about 750,000 distinct CDR3 sequences, roughly 20% occurring once; the ten biggest clones make up under 20%. General observations from the study: There was a TCR beta motif, made of several highly homologous variants, that appeared characteristic of ankylosing spondylitis blood.

Sequenced: blood, either unsorted or a sorted T cell fraction (not recorded which). The sequence was collected from a male donor with ankylosing spondylitis.

The CDR3 DNA reads TGCAGCGTTGAAGCGTCTAGCGGGAGCTCCTACAATGAGCAGTTCTTC. This sequence encodes CSVEASSGSSYNEQFF. The rearrangement uses TRBV29-1 and TRBJ2-1; 10 bases agree with TRBD2. CDR1 SQVTM and CDR2 ANQGSEA come from the germline V gene. Losses at the gene ends were 1 base for V and 0 bases for J; bases not matched to a gene: 3. This CDR3 is built from 16 residues.